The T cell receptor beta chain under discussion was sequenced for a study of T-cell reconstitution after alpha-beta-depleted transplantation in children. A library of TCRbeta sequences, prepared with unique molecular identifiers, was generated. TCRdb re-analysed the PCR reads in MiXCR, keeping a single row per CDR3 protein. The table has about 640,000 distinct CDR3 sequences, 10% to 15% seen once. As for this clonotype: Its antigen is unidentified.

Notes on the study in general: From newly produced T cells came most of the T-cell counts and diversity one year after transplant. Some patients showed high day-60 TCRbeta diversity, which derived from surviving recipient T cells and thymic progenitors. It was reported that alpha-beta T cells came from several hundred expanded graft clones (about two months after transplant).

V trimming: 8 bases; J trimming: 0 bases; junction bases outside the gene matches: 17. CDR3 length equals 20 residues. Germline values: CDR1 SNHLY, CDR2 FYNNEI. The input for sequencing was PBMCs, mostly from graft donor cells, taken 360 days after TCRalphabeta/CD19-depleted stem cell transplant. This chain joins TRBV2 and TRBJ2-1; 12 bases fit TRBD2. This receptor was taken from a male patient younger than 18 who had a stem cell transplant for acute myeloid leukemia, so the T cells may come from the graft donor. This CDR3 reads CASVYSLAGGPRASYNEQFF. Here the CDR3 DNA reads TGTGCCAGCGTTTACTCCCTAGCGGGAGGGCCCAGGGCCTCCTACAATGAGCAGTTCTTC.